This T cell receptor (beta chain) came from a study of blood T cell repertoires in COVID-19. The CDR3 consists of 15 residues. The germline gives CDR1 MNHNY, CDR2 SVGAGI (reference sequence). The J segment lost 7 bases and the V segment lost 6 bases, leaving 5 bases of the junction unmatched. The data were produced by immunoSEQ multiplex PCR, yet TCRdb's version contains in-frame clones alone and is incomplete. In the table there are roughly 120,000 clones, more than 70% of which are singletons. The chain is built from TRBV6-6 and TRBJ2-1; 14 nucleotides match TRBD2. The sample consisted of peripheral blood. The clonotype comes from a human donor in a cohort sampled during active COVID-19. CDR3 DNA: TGTGCCAGCAGACCCGGGACTAGCGGGAGAAATGAGCAGTTCTTC. Protein sequence: CASRPGTSGRNEQFF.